This TCR beta chain was identified during a study of cytomegalovirus exposure and HLA in healthy donors. Study results and caveats: A later analysis linked a missense variant in DCLRE1C to the trimming of TCR beta V and J genes.

Germline assignment: CDR1 SGHRS and CDR2 YFSETQ. V dropped 7 bases and J dropped 5 bases, with 15 bases sitting between them. The length of the CDR3 is 14 residues. Researchers ran the PCR with 60 Vbeta and 13 Jbeta primers. The repertoire was sequenced with immunoSEQ multiplex PCR; TCRdb's copy has only in-frame clones and lacks some. In total, the table holds tens of thousands of clones. A remark on this clone: As yet, its antigen is unknown.

Input material: PBMCs. This receptor was obtained from a man aged 50 to 60 in good health and CMV-seronegative. The chain links TRBV5-1 to TRBJ1-4; TRBD1 might be the D (5 bases). The CDR3 nucleotides are TGCGCCAGCCGCCGGGCGGGGCTCAATGAAAAACTGTTTTTT. Protein product: CASRRAGLNEKLFF.